The rows below give T cell receptor beta chains drawn from one sample of a study of PD-L1 blockade in urothelial cancer. Sequenced by immunoSEQ multiplex PCR; TCRdb stores in-frame clones only, minus some. Among nearly 50,000 clones, around 82% were seen once, and the ten largest hold around 1.9%. Source: PBMCs, taken around atezolizumab (anti-PD-L1) treatment. The receptors here all came from a man in his fifties with urothelial cancer. Both conserved end residues are part of each CDR3. Each record gives: J gene, V gene, clone size, D gene, CDR3 DNA, CDR3 protein. D genes are given only for firm matches. Clone size is stated in some rows and not others, as once, few, many or a class when expanded.

j_gene: TRBJ2-5; v_gene: TRBV10-2; abundance: NA; d_gene: NA; CDR3nt: TGCGCCAGCAGCGAAACAGCTCAAGAGACCCAGTACTTC; CDR3aa: CASSETAQETQYF
j_gene: TRBJ2-6; v_gene: TRBV6-5; abundance: once; d_gene: TRBD2; CDR3nt: TGTGCCAGCAGTTACGGGGGTGGGGGGGAAGCCAACGTCCTGACTTTC; CDR3aa: CASSYGGGGEANVLTF
j_gene: TRBJ1-5; v_gene: TRBV5-6; abundance: NA; d_gene: NA; CDR3nt: TGTGCCAGCAGCTCAACAGGGTATCCCCAGCATTTT; CDR3aa: CASSSTGYPQHF
j_gene: TRBJ1-4; v_gene: TRBV27; abundance: NA; d_gene: TRBD1; CDR3nt: TGTGCCAGCATCTCAGACAGGGGAACGACTAATGAAAAACTGTTTTTT; CDR3aa: CASISDRGTTNEKLFF
j_gene: TRBJ2-1; v_gene: TRBV6-5; abundance: NA; d_gene: TRBD1; CDR3nt: TGTGCCAGCACTCTATCCGGGACAGGCTACAATGAGCAGTTCTTC; CDR3aa: CASTLSGTGYNEQFF
j_gene: TRBJ2-3; v_gene: TRBV5-5; abundance: NA; d_gene: TRBD2; CDR3nt: TGTGCCAGCAGCTTGGTACTAGCGGGACTGATACCAGATACGCAGTATTTT; CDR3aa: CASSLVLAGLIPDTQYF
j_gene: TRBJ2-3; v_gene: TRBV9; abundance: NA; d_gene: NA; CDR3nt: TGTGCCAGCAGCACCACAGGGTGGAGCACAGATACGCAGTATTTT; CDR3aa: CASSTTGWSTDTQYF
j_gene: TRBJ2-1; v_gene: TRBV14; abundance: few; d_gene: TRBD2; CDR3nt: TGTGCCAGCAGCCCTTTAGCGGGACTCTACAATGAGCAGTTCTTC; CDR3aa: CASSPLAGLYNEQFF
j_gene: TRBJ2-5; v_gene: TRBV29-1; abundance: once; d_gene: TRBD2; CDR3nt: TGCAGCGTTGAATGGGCTAGCGGGAGTCGGACCCAGTACTTC; CDR3aa: CSVEWASGSRTQYF
j_gene: TRBJ1-6; v_gene: TRBV18; abundance: NA; d_gene: NA; CDR3nt: TGTGCCAGCTCACCATTAGGGGGGGCCCATTCACCCCTCCACTTT; CDR3aa: CASSPLGGAHSPLHF
j_gene: TRBJ1-5; v_gene: TRBV15; abundance: once; d_gene: TRBD1; CDR3nt: TGTGCCACCAGCAGAAGCGGGACAGGGGATCAGCCCCAGCATTTT; CDR3aa: CATSRSGTGDQPQHF
j_gene: TRBJ2-2; v_gene: TRBV9; abundance: NA; d_gene: TRBD1; CDR3nt: TGTGCCAGCAGCGTAGATGGGACAGGGGGCGCGACCGGGGAGCTGTTTTTT; CDR3aa: CASSVDGTGGATGELFF
j_gene: TRBJ1-5; v_gene: TRBV7-8; abundance: NA; d_gene: NA; CDR3nt: TGTGCCAGCAGCTTAGTTGGGAGTCAGCCCCAGCATTTT; CDR3aa: CASSLVGSQPQHF
j_gene: TRBJ2-7; v_gene: TRBV5-1; abundance: NA; d_gene: NA; CDR3nt: TGCGCCAGCAGCTTGGAGAGGGGGTCGATCTACGAGCAGTACTTC; CDR3aa: CASSLERGSIYEQYF
j_gene: TRBJ2-5; v_gene: TRBV6-5; abundance: NA; d_gene: NA; CDR3nt: TGTGCCAGCAGCCGCTCCGGGACACACGTTGAGACCCAGTACTTC; CDR3aa: CASSRSGTHVETQYF
j_gene: TRBJ1-5; v_gene: TRBV10-2; abundance: NA; d_gene: TRBD1; CDR3nt: TGCGCCAGCAGTGATGAGGGCGGGACAGGGACCCTTCGGGGTCTACAGCCCCAGCATTTT; CDR3aa: CASSDEGGTGTLRGLQPQHF
j_gene: TRBJ2-5; v_gene: TRBV18; abundance: NA; d_gene: NA; CDR3nt: TGTGCCAGCTCACCCCGGGACACGGTTTCTCAAGAGACCCAGTACTTC; CDR3aa: CASSPRDTVSQETQYF
j_gene: TRBJ2-1; v_gene: TRBV4-2; abundance: NA; d_gene: TRBD2; CDR3nt: TGTGCCAGCAGCCCAGGCGGACTAGCGGGAGGACTGTACAATGAGCAGTTCTTC; CDR3aa: CASSPGGLAGGLYNEQFF
j_gene: TRBJ1-2; v_gene: TRBV5-1; abundance: NA; d_gene: TRBD1; CDR3nt: TGCGCCAGCACGTGGGGACAGGGGGCTGAAGGCTACACCTTC; CDR3aa: CASTWGQGAEGYTF
j_gene: TRBJ1-1; v_gene: TRBV30; abundance: NA; d_gene: TRBD1; CDR3nt: TGTGCCTTACTCCAGGGGGCGTTTGAAGCTTTCTTT; CDR3aa: CALLQGAFEAFF
j_gene: TRBJ1-1; v_gene: TRBV6-5; abundance: NA; d_gene: NA; CDR3nt: TGTGCCAGCAGTTGGCACACTGAAGCTTTCTTT; CDR3aa: CASSWHTEAFF
j_gene: TRBJ2-5; v_gene: TRBV5-4; abundance: NA; d_gene: NA; CDR3nt: TGTGCCAGCAGCAAAACGACGGGGGGCGGGGAGACCCAGTACTTC; CDR3aa: CASSKTTGGGETQYF
j_gene: TRBJ2-5; v_gene: TRBV23-1; abundance: NA; d_gene: NA; CDR3nt: TGCGCCAGCAGTCAATCATGTGGGTTGACAGAATTCCAAGAGACCCAGTACTTC; CDR3aa: CASSQSCGLTEFQETQYF
j_gene: TRBJ2-3; v_gene: TRBV19; abundance: NA; d_gene: TRBD2; CDR3nt: TGTGCCAGCCAACCGGCGGGGGGACCAGATACGCAGTATTTT; CDR3aa: CASQPAGGPDTQYF
j_gene: TRBJ1-2; v_gene: TRBV10-2; abundance: NA; d_gene: NA; CDR3nt: TGCGCCAGCAGTGACACAGGGCCCTATGGCTACACCTTC; CDR3aa: CASSDTGPYGYTF
j_gene: TRBJ2-1; v_gene: TRBV18; abundance: NA; d_gene: TRBD1; CDR3nt: TGTGCCAGCTCACCCACCGGCCCACAGGGGGCGTACCACAATGAGCAGTTCTTC; CDR3aa: CASSPTGPQGAYHNEQFF
j_gene: TRBJ1-5; v_gene: TRBV9; abundance: NA; d_gene: TRBD1; CDR3nt: TGTGCCAGCAGCAGGGGGCCCGAAGGCAATCAGCCCCAGCATTTT; CDR3aa: CASSRGPEGNQPQHF
j_gene: TRBJ2-5; v_gene: TRBV27; abundance: NA; d_gene: TRBD1; CDR3nt: TGTGCCAGCCGGGGACAGGGGGCGCGGGAGACCCAGTACTTC; CDR3aa: CASRGQGARETQYF
j_gene: TRBJ1-5; v_gene: TRBV6-5; abundance: NA; d_gene: TRBD1; CDR3nt: TGTGCCAGCAGTGGAGACAGGGTAGATCAGCCCCAGCATTTT; CDR3aa: CASSGDRVDQPQHF
j_gene: TRBJ2-5; v_gene: TRBV6-5; abundance: once; d_gene: TRBD2; CDR3nt: TGTGCCAGCAGTTACACGGCTAGCGGGACCCAAGAGACCCAGTACTTC; CDR3aa: CASSYTASGTQETQYF
j_gene: TRBJ1-1; v_gene: TRBV7-8; abundance: NA; d_gene: TRBD1; CDR3nt: TGTGCCAGCAGCTTAGCGACAGGGGGGATTATGAACACTGAAGCTTTCTTT; CDR3aa: CASSLATGGIMNTEAFF
j_gene: TRBJ1-5; v_gene: TRBV7-2; abundance: NA; d_gene: NA; CDR3nt: TGTGCCAGCAGCTTAGCGCGGGGCAATCAGCCCCAGCATTTT; CDR3aa: CASSLARGNQPQHF
j_gene: TRBJ2-6; v_gene: TRBV5-1; abundance: NA; d_gene: NA; CDR3nt: TGCGCCAGCAGCCAAGGGGGGGCATCGGGGGCCAACGTCCTGACTTTC; CDR3aa: CASSQGGASGANVLTF
j_gene: TRBJ1-2; v_gene: TRBV6-5; abundance: few; d_gene: NA; CDR3nt: TGTGCCAGCAGTTCCTCGACAGTGAACTATGGCTACACCTTC; CDR3aa: CASSSSTVNYGYTF
j_gene: TRBJ1-1; v_gene: TRBV29-1; abundance: once; d_gene: TRBD1; CDR3nt: TGCAGCGCCTACAGGGGATGGAACACTGAAGCTTTCTTT; CDR3aa: CSAYRGWNTEAFF
j_gene: TRBJ2-2; v_gene: TRBV6-4; abundance: NA; d_gene: TRBD1; CDR3nt: TGTGCCAGCAGCCTGACAGGGGACACCGGGGAGCTGTTTTTT; CDR3aa: CASSLTGDTGELFF
j_gene: TRBJ1-2; v_gene: TRBV5-5; abundance: once; d_gene: TRBD1; CDR3nt: TGTGCCAGCAGCGGAGGACAGGGGGCGATTCTTGGGTATGGCTACACCTTC; CDR3aa: CASSGGQGAILGYGYTF
j_gene: TRBJ2-1; v_gene: TRBV5-1; abundance: NA; d_gene: TRBD2; CDR3nt: TGCGCCAGCAGACCTCTAGCGGGAGGGTACAATGAGCAGTTCTTC; CDR3aa: CASRPLAGGYNEQFF
j_gene: TRBJ2-6; v_gene: TRBV7-3; abundance: once; d_gene: TRBD2; CDR3nt: TGTGCCAGCAGCATTGCGGGGGCTGGGGCCAACGTCCTGACTTTC; CDR3aa: CASSIAGAGANVLTF
j_gene: TRBJ1-2; v_gene: TRBV15; abundance: NA; d_gene: TRBD1; CDR3nt: TGTGCCACCAGCAGAGATAGGGTTACAGGGGTCCCCTATGGCTACACCTTC; CDR3aa: CATSRDRVTGVPYGYTF
j_gene: TRBJ2-3; v_gene: TRBV7-2; abundance: NA; d_gene: TRBD2; CDR3nt: TGTGCCAGCAGCTCAATCAGGGCGGGAGGGAGGAATACGCAGTATTTT; CDR3aa: CASSSIRAGGRNTQYF
j_gene: TRBJ2-3; v_gene: TRBV9; abundance: NA; d_gene: TRBD2; CDR3nt: TGTGCCAGCAGCGTAACTAGCGGCACAGATACGCAGTATTTT; CDR3aa: CASSVTSGTDTQYF
j_gene: TRBJ1-1; v_gene: TRBV19; abundance: NA; d_gene: NA; CDR3nt: TGTGCCAGTAGTATTTTCGGTGGCACTGAAGCTTTCTTT; CDR3aa: CASSIFGGTEAFF
j_gene: TRBJ2-2; v_gene: TRBV4-2; abundance: NA; d_gene: NA; CDR3nt: TGTGCCAGCAGCCGTCCAAACACCGGGGAGCTGTTTTTT; CDR3aa: CASSRPNTGELFF
j_gene: TRBJ2-1; v_gene: TRBV6-4; abundance: NA; d_gene: TRBD2; CDR3nt: TGTGCCAGCGCGGGAGAGCCCTACAATGAGCAGTTCTTC; CDR3aa: CASAGEPYNEQFF
j_gene: TRBJ1-5; v_gene: TRBV9; abundance: NA; d_gene: NA; CDR3nt: TGTGCCAGCAGCGTACGGCAGAGAGGGTATAGGTTTATTCAGCCCCAGCATTTT; CDR3aa: CASSVRQRGYRFIQPQHF
j_gene: TRBJ2-3; v_gene: TRBV7-2; abundance: NA; d_gene: TRBD2; CDR3nt: TGTGCCAGCAGCTTAGCGGGAGGGCCTTCAGATACGCAGTATTTT; CDR3aa: CASSLAGGPSDTQYF
j_gene: TRBJ1-2; v_gene: TRBV29-1; abundance: NA; d_gene: NA; CDR3nt: TGCAGCTCGCGGGGCGACTATGGCTACACCTTC; CDR3aa: CSSRGDYGYTF
j_gene: TRBJ1-1; v_gene: TRBV5-1; abundance: NA; d_gene: NA; CDR3nt: TGCGCCAGCAGCTTGGTATCGAGGGGGACTGAAGCTTTCTTT; CDR3aa: CASSLVSRGTEAFF
j_gene: TRBJ2-7; v_gene: TRBV15; abundance: NA; d_gene: TRBD2; CDR3nt: TGTGCCATCGGGACTAGCGGGGGCCTCTCCTACGAGCAGTACTTC; CDR3aa: CAIGTSGGLSYEQYF
j_gene: TRBJ1-2; v_gene: TRBV20-1; abundance: NA; d_gene: NA; CDR3nt: TGCAGTGCCACAGGTCGCTATGGCTACACCTTC; CDR3aa: CSATGRYGYTF
j_gene: TRBJ2-1; v_gene: TRBV15; abundance: few; d_gene: TRBD1; CDR3nt: TGTGCCACCAGCAGCGGGGGTAGACAGGGGCTGTTCTTC; CDR3aa: CATSSGGRQGLFF
j_gene: TRBJ2-7; v_gene: TRBV7-2; abundance: few; d_gene: NA; CDR3nt: TGTGCCAGCAGCCCCTGGGAGGAGCAGTACTTC; CDR3aa: CASSPWEEQYF
j_gene: TRBJ1-6; v_gene: TRBV5-6; abundance: NA; d_gene: NA; CDR3nt: TGTGCCAGCAGCTCACCCGGGTCCCCTGATGGATCCCTCCACTTT; CDR3aa: CASSSPGSPDGSLHF